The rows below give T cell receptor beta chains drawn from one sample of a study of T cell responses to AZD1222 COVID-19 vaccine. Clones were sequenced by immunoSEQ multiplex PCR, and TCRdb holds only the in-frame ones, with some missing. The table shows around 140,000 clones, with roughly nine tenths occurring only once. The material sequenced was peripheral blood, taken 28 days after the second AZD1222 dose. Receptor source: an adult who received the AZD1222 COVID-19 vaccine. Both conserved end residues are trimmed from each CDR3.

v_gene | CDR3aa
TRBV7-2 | ASSYSGAREEQY
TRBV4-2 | ASSRGSGTLYTEAF
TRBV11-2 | ASSLIVLASGSYEQF
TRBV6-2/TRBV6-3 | ASSSFDRQHSPLH
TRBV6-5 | ASSSNEGAF
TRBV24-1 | ATSRRDRDYGYT
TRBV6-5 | ATSRQRVFQGYT
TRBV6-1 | ASSAAGLGQPQH
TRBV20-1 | SASKRGVGNTIY
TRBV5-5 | ASSPWTSGDETQY
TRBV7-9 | ASSSQGRATEAF
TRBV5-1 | ASSPGLARGSYEQY
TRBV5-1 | ASSLDSGGLGETQY
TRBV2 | ASSGQVPNYGYT
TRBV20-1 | SAGRDQPQH
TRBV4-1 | ASSQDVRWASGMF
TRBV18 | ASYPRGQLSSGANVLT
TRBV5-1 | ASSLTGSRHGNTIY
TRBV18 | ASSPVGDRYGYT
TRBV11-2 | ASEEEDRDYNEQF
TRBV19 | ASSMTGNEQF
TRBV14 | ASSQDLLWGGNTEAF
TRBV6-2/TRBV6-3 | ASSYLIRGEQY